This T cell receptor beta chain came from a study of blood T cell repertoires in COVID-19 (dated by TCRdb to the early 2020s). For the study in its entirety: The collaborator samples originated in the United States, Italy and Spain and spanned the acute and convalescent phases of COVID-19. A freely available public database, intended as a resource for researchers studying the immune response to SARS-CoV-2, is where the repertoires were released. Sample metadata almost always included a de-identified subject ID, COVID-19 status, age in years and sex. Samples came from the ongoing ImmuneRACE study (first 160 participants) plus 1,254 subjects from 6 global collaborators. HLA class I and class II types, where available, came from metadata supplied by the sample provider rather than from assay-based typing. The material from the prospective study consisted of cDNA or gDNA derived from T cells, B-cell-depleted T cells, or PBMCs. Deeply sampled blood TCRbeta repertoires from subjects exposed to, actively infected with, or recovered from COVID-19 were included in the dataset. General study outcomes and caveats: The quantity of clinical and demographic metadata differed by source and by participant and was supplied without curation.

This clone was counted between two and nine times. Its target antigen remains unknown. Qualities for individual bases were not recorded, and no much larger clone is one base off. Whole blood was collected in K2EDTA tubes by collaborating institutions according to the institutions' own protocols. For TCRbeta analysis, collaborators shipped samples as frozen whole blood, isolated PBMCs, or DNA extracted from either of those sample types. Ends trimmed: V by 6 bases, J by 5 bases; bases unmatched to a gene: 13. The CDR3, cysteine through phenylalanine, is 15 amino acids long. The only DNA kept is the CDR3, 45 bases in frame from the first base. The CDR1 and CDR2 encoded by the germline V gene (reference sequence) are LNHDA and SQIVND. TCRbeta CDR3 regions were amplified from genomic DNA using the immunoSEQ Assay, a bias-controlled multiplex PCR. Concerning the study's data processing: Within the assay, amplification of reference gene primers was used to estimate how many nucleated cells each sample contained. To quantify the absolute abundance of each unique TCRbeta CDR3 rearrangement, sequence reads were collapsed and filtered. For each sample, productive Simpson clonality was calculated as the square root of Simpson's diversity index across productive rearrangements. TCRdb stores this immuneACCESS table with in-frame sequences only. Part of the clones is absent; in the studies checked, under half of the shortfall reflects unresolved V genes, and no reason is known for the rest. The D gene and trimming were derived from the DNA, and the V and J assignments and clone size from that table. The sample includes hundreds of thousands of clones, with 75% to 85% observed a single time. The ten largest clones take up approximately 5.1% of the sample.

This sequence was found in a middle-aged man with active or convalescent COVID-19. Here the chain combines TRBV19 and TRBJ2-7; the junction holds 7 bases that match TRBD1. Input material: peripheral blood. The CDR3 reads as follows: CASSALRQGVHEQYF. The DNA is TGTGCCAGTAGCGCACTCCGACAGGGAGTCCACGAGCAGTACTTC.